The 5 T cell receptor beta chains below were found in one sample sequenced in a study of blood T cells in healthy people across ages. Through a sample-barcoded 5' primer and a J-beta primer mix, a second PCR was run for roughly 6 to 11 cycles. TCRdb reprocessed the 5' RACE reads via MiXCR and lists one record per CDR3 protein. Seen here are more than 800,000 distinct CDR3 sequences, 40% to 50% observed once, and the top ten hold approximately 17%. The sample consisted of blood. These receptors all come from a woman aged 55-69 years in good health.

The chain couples TRBV10-3 to TRBJ2-3; perhaps TRBD1 as D (6 bases). The CDR3 contains 14 residues. Germline-derived CDR1 and CDR2 are ENHRY and SYGVKD. V lost 10 bases to trimming and J lost 1 base, with 15 bases between them. The DNA of the CDR3 is TGTGCCACCACGGACAGACTCCGCACAGATACGCAGTATTTT. It specifies CATTDRLRTDTQYF.

This clonotype was picked up one time. The chain has TRBV20-1 and TRBJ2-1; 9 bases fit TRBD2. CDR1 is DFQATT and CDR2 is SNEGSKA in the germline V gene (reference sequence). The CDR3 has 16 amino acids. Trimming removed 0 bases from V and 5 bases from J; junction bases left unmatched: 8. CDR3 amino acids: CSAREGVGLADNEQFF. As DNA, the CDR3 is TGCAGTGCTAGAGAGGGAGTGGGACTAGCCGACAATGAGCAGTTCTTC.

This clonotype occurred a few times. This chain uses TRBV27 with TRBJ2-1; 8 bases are shared with TRBD2. V dropped 8 bases and J dropped 6; count of bases not matched to a gene: 6. Germline V gene lookup returns CDR1 MNHEY and CDR2 SMNVEV (reference sequence). This CDR3 contains 13 residues. The CDR3 region has the DNA TGTGCCAGCTCGGGAGGGCCGGGCAATGAGCAGTTCTTC. It encodes CASSGGPGNEQFF.

The chain carries TRBV12-3 or TRBV12-4 and TRBJ2-2; D call uncertain. With 4 bases removed from V and 5 bases from J, the gap between germline ends came to 8 bases. This CDR3 spans 13 amino acids. The CDR3 protein is CASSWMETGELFF. The DNA of the CDR3 is TGTGCCAGCAGTTGGATGGAAACCGGGGAGCTGTTTTTT.

This clonotype was recorded at least ten times. The J gene is TRBJ2-3, the V gene TRBV29-1, with 8 bases fitting TRBD1. With V trimmed by 4 bases and J by 4 bases, 4 bases remained unmatched. Germline assignment: CDR1 SQVTM and CDR2 ANQGSEA. CDR3 length: 13 residues. The CDR3 is CSVGAGGADTQYF. CDR3 nucleotide sequence: TGCAGCGTTGGGGCAGGGGGCGCAGATACGCAGTATTTT.